These T cell receptor beta chains were read from a single sample in a study of cytomegalovirus exposure and HLA in healthy donors. The repertoire was sequenced with immunoSEQ multiplex PCR; TCRdb's copy has only in-frame clones and lacks some. The sample consists of 85,000 to 110,000 clones, under 80% of them appearing once. Sequencing input: PBMCs. These receptors were collected from a woman aged 18-29 years in good health and CMV-seropositive. Each CDR3 is given with its conserved first and last residue. Fields, in order: V gene, CDR3 length, clone size, J gene, D gene, CDR3 protein, CDR3 DNA. The D gene is left open where the match is weak. Clone size, where shown, is once, few, many, or a class for clones that have expanded.

TRBV5-1	14	few	TRBJ1-2	TRBD1	CASSGGQGAYGYTF	TGCGCCAGCAGCGGAGGACAGGGGGCCTATGGCTACACCTTC
TRBV2	13	-	TRBJ1-5	TRBD1	CASRGQGAQPQHF	TGTGCCAGCAGGGGACAGGGGGCTCAGCCCCAGCATTTT
TRBV9	14	-	TRBJ2-6	-	CASSPQARANVLTF	TGTGCCAGCAGCCCCCAAGCTCGGGCCAACGTCCTGACTTTC
TRBV6-7	15	-	TRBJ2-5	TRBD2	CARTDSGGRRETQYF	TGTGCCAGGACGGATAGCGGGGGCCGTCGGGAGACCCAGTACTTC
TRBV29-1	17	-	TRBJ2-1	TRBD2	CSAEGLAGGGSYNEQFF	TGCAGCGCCGAAGGGCTAGCGGGAGGAGGGTCCTACAATGAGCAGTTCTTC
TRBV9	16	few	TRBJ1-1	-	CASSPRTLGGNTEAFF	TGTGCCAGCAGCCCGAGAACCTTAGGAGGGAACACTGAAGCTTTCTTT
TRBV27	16	-	TRBJ2-5	TRBD2	CASSLYRGRSQETQYF	TGTGCCAGCAGTTTATATCGCGGGAGGAGCCAAGAGACCCAGTACTTC
TRBV5-4	15	-	TRBJ2-7	-	CASSLSGTNSYEQYF	TGTGCCAGCAGCCTGTCCGGGACAAACTCCTACGAGCAGTACTTC
TRBV27	14	-	TRBJ1-2	-	CASSPREMNYGYTF	TGTGCCAGCAGTCCCCGGGAGATGAACTATGGCTACACCTTC
TRBV27	16	-	TRBJ2-5	TRBD1	CASSSPHRGFQETQYF	TGTGCCAGCAGTTCTCCACACAGGGGATTCCAAGAGACCCAGTACTTC
TRBV4-1	15	-	TRBJ1-1	TRBD1	CASSQGTGGEAEAFF	TGCGCCAGCAGCCAGGGCACAGGGGGCGAAGCTGAAGCTTTCTTT
TRBV28	14	-	TRBJ2-7	-	CASSSRRTIYEQYF	TGTGCCAGCAGTTCTCGGCGGACTATCTACGAGCAGTACTTC
TRBV4-1	16	-	TRBJ2-3	TRBD2	CASSQLSGRDPDTQYF	TGCGCCAGCAGCCAACTTAGCGGGAGAGACCCAGATACGCAGTATTTT
TRBV7-2	14	-	TRBJ1-5	-	CASSLWALNQPQHF	TGTGCCAGCAGCTTATGGGCTCTCAATCAGCCCCAGCATTTT
TRBV6-5	15	once	TRBJ1-1	TRBD1	CASINSGQGGTEAFF	TGTGCCAGCATCAACAGCGGACAGGGGGGCACTGAAGCTTTCTTT
TRBV19	15	-	TRBJ2-7	-	CASSIDPGHEYEQYF	TGTGCCAGTAGTATAGATCCGGGACACGAGTACGAGCAGTACTTC
TRBV27	16	-	TRBJ2-7	TRBD1	CASSLPTGELGYEQYF	TGTGCCAGCAGTTTACCGACAGGGGAACTTGGCTACGAGCAGTACTTC
TRBV18	14	few	TRBJ1-1	TRBD1	CASSQRTGSTEAFF	TGTGCCAGCTCACAGCGGACAGGGAGCACTGAAGCTTTCTTT
TRBV10-3	13	few	TRBJ2-7	TRBD1	CAISAASVGQLYF	TGTGCCATCAGTGCAGCGTCGGTGGGACAGCTGTACTTC
TRBV2	14	-	TRBJ2-7	-	CASSLWGVSYEQYF	TGTGCCAGCAGCTTGTGGGGGGTGTCCTACGAGCAGTACTTC
TRBV4-2	15	-	TRBJ2-7	-	CASSQDRGGDYEQYF	TGTGCCAGCAGCCAAGATAGAGGGGGAGACTACGAGCAGTACTTC
TRBV10-1	16	-	TRBJ1-1	TRBD1	CASSAGTGALNTEAFF	TGCGCCAGCAGTGCCGGGACAGGGGCCCTGAACACTGAAGCTTTCTTT
TRBV4-2	15	-	TRBJ2-1	-	CASSQDTSFYNEQFF	TGTGCCAGCAGCCAAGACACTAGTTTCTACAATGAGCAGTTCTTC
TRBV28	13	-	TRBJ1-5	-	CASMGTRHQPQHF	TGTGCCAGCATGGGGACAAGGCATCAGCCCCAGCATTTT
TRBV7-9	15	-	TRBJ2-5	-	CVTPHIQRDQETQYF	TGTGTAACACCCCACATACAGAGGGATCAAGAGACCCAGTACTTC
TRBV13	17	-	TRBJ2-1	TRBD2	CASSLGLRREEDNEQFF	TGTGCCAGCAGCTTAGGCCTCCGGCGGGAGGAAGACAATGAGCAGTTCTTC
TRBV6-1	14	-	TRBJ2-3	TRBD2	CASGGGVNTDTQYF	TGTGCCAGCGGCGGGGGGGTTAACACAGATACGCAGTATTTT
TRBV29-1	13	-	TRBJ1-4	-	CSVARATNEKLFF	TGCAGCGTTGCGAGGGCAACTAATGAAAAACTGTTTTTT
TRBV5-4	15	-	TRBJ1-1	-	CASSSGVTRNTEAFF	TGTGCCAGCAGCTCCGGGGTGACACGCAACACTGAAGCTTTCTTT
TRBV2	14	-	TRBJ1-2	-	CASSEGWGRQGYTF	TGTGCCAGCAGTGAAGGTTGGGGGCGGCAGGGCTACACCTTC
TRBV18	15	-	TRBJ2-7	TRBD1	CASSRAGTGSYEQYF	TGTGCCAGCTCGCGGGCCGGGACAGGGTCCTACGAGCAGTACTTC
TRBV6-5	14	-	TRBJ2-7	TRBD1	CASSHGQETYEQYF	TGTGCCAGCAGCCACGGACAGGAGACCTACGAGCAGTACTTC
TRBV19	15	-	TRBJ1-5	TRBD1	CASSIRDRVNQPQHF	TGTGCCAGTAGTATCCGGGACAGGGTAAATCAGCCCCAGCATTTT
TRBV27	13	-	TRBJ1-1	-	CASSLWANTEAFF	TGTGCCAGCAGTTTATGGGCGAACACTGAAGCTTTCTTT
TRBV5-1	14	few	TRBJ2-7	TRBD2	CASSFGTSFHEQYF	TGCGCCAGCAGCTTCGGGACTAGCTTCCACGAGCAGTACTTC
TRBV19	18	-	TRBJ1-4	-	CASSIPKGIGTTNEKLFF	TGTGCCAGTAGTATCCCCAAGGGGATAGGGACAACTAATGAAAAACTGTTTTTT
TRBV13	15	-	TRBJ2-3	TRBD2	CASSFRTSDTDTQYF	TGTGCCAGCAGCTTTCGGACTAGCGACACAGATACGCAGTATTTT
TRBV5-4	13	-	TRBJ2-7	-	CASSLAEGAEQYF	TGTGCCAGCAGCTTGGCCGAGGGAGCCGAGCAGTACTTC
TRBV7-2	12	-	TRBJ1-1	-	CASSFDRTKAFF	TGTGCCAGCAGCTTCGACAGGACCAAAGCTTTCTTT
TRBV7-2	14	-	TRBJ1-3	-	CASSYRVAGNTIYF	TGTGCCAGCAGCTACAGGGTGGCTGGAAACACCATATATTTT